The 32 T cell receptor beta chains in this list originate from one sample, sequenced in a study of CD8+CD57+ T cells in acquired aplastic anemia. TCR beta VDJ combinations and CDR3 sequences were profiled from genomic DNA. TCRdb analysed the reads with MiXCR anew, one entry per CDR3 protein. The repertoire holds about 220,000 distinct CDR3 sequences, roughly 33% seen once, with around 1.1% in the top ten. Sample: sorted CD4+, CD8+, or CD8+CD57+ T cells (not recorded which) from PBMCs. All receptors derive from a human donor in good health, serving as a control.

This sequence joins TRBV7-2 and TRBJ2-1, with 11 positions matching TRBD2. The germline V gene encodes CDR1 SGHTA and CDR2 FQGNSA. The CDR3 spans 20 residues. The V segment lost 0 bases and the J segment 2 bases; nucleotides outside the gene matches: 12. The CDR3 DNA is TGTGCCAGCAGCTTAGCGCTGGTTATAACTAGCGGGGGTGCCTACAATGAGCAGTTCTTC. Translating it yields CASSLALVITSGGAYNEQFF.

V gene TRBV20-1 combines with J gene TRBJ1-1; D remains ambiguous. This CDR3 spans 13 amino acids. Germline V CDR1 and CDR2: DFQATT, SNEGSKA (reference sequence). The ends were cut back, 3 bases at V and 1 base at J, with 9 bases in the middle. The CDR3 bases are TGCAGTGCTAGTGGTGTAGCGAACACTGAAGCTTTCTTT. Translating it yields CSASGVANTEAFF.

J is TRBJ1-1 and V is TRBV5-1; 7 bases are a match to TRBD1. The CDR3 spans 14 residues. Germline CDR1 SGHRS, CDR2 YFSETQ. Germline trimming cut 4 bases from V and 0 bases from J; bases unmatched to any gene: 3. The chain's CDR3 is CASSTGVLNTEAFF. The CDR3 DNA is TGCGCCAGCAGCACAGGGGTCCTGAACACTGAAGCTTTCTTT.

The chain employs TRBV20-1 and TRBJ1-4; D is possibly TRBD1 (6 bases). This CDR3 contains 14 residues. Looked up from germline, CDR1 is DFQATT and CDR2 is SNEGSKA (reference sequence). Trimming cost V 4 bases and J 8 bases, with 17 bases left between them. As DNA, the CDR3 is TGCAGTGCTAAAAACCATAGGACAGTAGAAAAACTGTTTTTT. Amino acid sequence: CSAKNHRTVEKLFF.

This clonotype came up a few times. It may be a read error: a sequence one base away is much more abundant. V is TRBV7-9 and J is TRBJ2-7; D might be TRBD1 or TRBD2, each matching 5 bases. The CDR3 length is 15 residues. From germline, CDR1 is SEHNR and CDR2 FQNEAQ (reference sequence). Trimming cost V 5 bases and J 0 bases, with 14 bases left between them. In DNA, the CDR3 is TGTGCCAGCAGCCCAATAGTGGGACCCTCCTACGAGCAGTACTTC. Amino acid sequence: CASSPIVGPSYEQYF.

Remarks on this clonotype: A much larger clone is a single base away; this may be a read error. The V call is TRBV4-2, the J call TRBJ2-7; weak D call: TRBD2 (5 bases). From germline, CDR1 is LGHNA and CDR2 YNFKEQ. Trimming took off 4 bases at V and 5 bases at J, with 12 bases between the two ends. This CDR3 comprises 13 residues. The CDR3 nucleotides read TGTGCCAGCAGCCCGGGGATGAGAGACGAGCAGTACTTC. Residues: CASSPGMRDEQYF.

As concerns this clonotype: At one of its ends the junction is not consistent with the germline gene, which may arise from a read error. The chain links TRBV12-3 or TRBV12-4 to TRBJ2-1, with 9 bases that match TRBD2. This CDR3 is 13 amino acids long. CDR3 DNA: TGTGCCAGCAGTCTAGCGGGAACACATGAGCAGTTCTTC. Protein: CASSLAGTHEQFF.

This clonotype was detected many times. One end of the junction does not line up with germline, which may come from a read error. This sequence joins TRBV5-1 and TRBJ2-7; 7 nucleotides match TRBD1. The CDR3 runs 12 residues. From germline, CDR1 is SGHRS and CDR2 YFSETQ. This CDR3 reads CASSRDSYEQYF. CDR3 DNA sequence: TGTGCCAGCAGCCGGGACAGCTACGAGCAGTACTTC.

The chain is built from TRBV7-9 and TRBJ1-1; no definite D call. Trimming left V 6 bases short and J 1 base short, with 15 bases between. From germline, CDR1 is SEHNR and CDR2 FQNEAQ (reference sequence). CDR3 length: 15 amino acids. CDR3 bases: TGTGCCAGCAGTTTCATTCCCCCCGAGAACACTGAAGCTTTCTTT. Translated, it gives CASSFIPPENTEAFF.

This clonotype turned up a few times. The CDR3 is CASSGWRDSIYGYTF. The CDR3 nucleotides are TGTGCCAGCAGCGGGTGGAGGGACAGCATCTATGGCTACACCTTC. The J gene is TRBJ1-2, the V gene TRBV2; TRBD1 agrees at 7 bases. J gave up 4 bases and V 6 bases, and 11 bases lay outside the gene matches. Germline-derived CDR1 and CDR2 are SNHLY and FYNNEI. This CDR3 is 15 amino acids long.

The chain joins TRBV10-3 to TRBJ2-1, with 9 nucleotides matching TRBD1. This CDR3 is built from 16 residues. V trimming: 4 bases; J trimming: 4 bases; junction bases outside the gene matches: 8. Germline CDR1 reads ENHRY; CDR2 reads SYGVKD. The CDR3 DNA sequence: TGTGCCATCAGTGCTTGGACAGGGGAAGAGTACAATGAGCAGTTCTTC. Translating gives CAISAWTGEEYNEQFF.

This chain joins TRBV7-2 and TRBJ1-5, with a possible D match to TRBD1 (6 bases). V lost 2 bases to trimming and J lost 6 bases, with 11 bases between them. CDR1 and CDR2 (germline): SGHTA, FQGNSA. This CDR3 spans 14 amino acids. The CDR3 DNA is TGTGCCAGCAGCTTAAAAGCAGGGGCTCAGCCCCAGCATTTT. As protein: CASSLKAGAQPQHF.

The rearrangement links TRBV6-2 or TRBV6-3 to TRBJ2-7; 7 bases align to TRBD1. The CDR3 has 17 amino acids. The trim removed 6 bases at V and 3 bases at J, leaving 17 bases unmatched. Germline values: CDR1 MNHEY, CDR2 SVGEGT. This chain's CDR3 is CASRYPSQDRANYEQYF. CDR3 sequence (DNA): TGTGCCAGCAGATACCCCTCCCAAGACAGGGCGAACTACGAGCAGTACTTC.

At least ten counts were recorded for this clonotype. The V call is TRBV6-4, the J call TRBJ1-1; D ambiguous. This CDR3 has 13 residues. CDR1 and CDR2 from the germline V gene are MRHNA and SNTAGT. Trimming shortened V by 6 bases and J by 1 base, and 9 bases separated the two germline ends. The CDR3 loop is CASSRRSNTEAFF. The CDR3 DNA sequence: TGTGCCAGCAGCCGACGGTCGAACACTGAAGCTTTCTTT.

This clonotype was counted a single time. V usage is TRBV2 and J usage is TRBJ2-3; D is perhaps TRBD1 or TRBD2 (5 bases each). CDR3 length equals 16 residues. CDR1 and CDR2 (germline): SNHLY, FYNNEI. Trimming took off 6 bases at V and 2 bases at J, with 18 bases between the two ends. The CDR3 here is CASSLHTSGTTDTQYF. Here the CDR3 DNA reads TGTGCCAGCAGCCTGCACACGTCGGGGACCACAGATACGCAGTATTTT.

This clonotype came up many times. The J gene is TRBJ2-7, the V gene TRBV18; tentative D call: TRBD1 (5 bases). Trimming cost V 3 bases and J 3 bases, with 12 bases left between them. The CDR3 spans 14 residues. CDR1 is KGHSH and CDR2 is LQKENI in the germline V gene. The CDR3 reads CASSPTSDNYEQYF. The CDR3 bases are TGTGCCAGCTCACCCACCTCGGACAACTACGAGCAGTACTTC.

As for this clonotype: This may come from a read error, since a much larger clone is one base off. J is TRBJ1-2 and V is TRBV12-3 or TRBV12-4, with no clear D. V lost 10 bases to trimming and J lost 8 bases, with 17 bases between them. The CDR3 runs 12 residues. This chain's CDR3 is CANTRSPEGYTF. CDR3 DNA sequence: TGTGCCAACACTCGAAGTCCGGAGGGCTACACCTTC.

V and J are TRBV29-1 and TRBJ2-1; a weak D match, TRBD1 (7 bases). The germline V gene has CDR1 SQVTM and CDR2 ANQGSEA. CDR3 length: 13 amino acids. Trimming stripped 5 bases from V and 3 bases from J, with 11 bases between. CDR3 sequence: CSVQGGHYNEQFF. The CDR3 DNA follows: TGCAGCGTTCAGGGGGGCCACTACAATGAGCAGTTCTTC.

In its sample, this clonotype was seen many times. The CDR3, as DNA: TGTGCCAGCAGCTCCGGGGACCTTAGCTCCTATAATTCACCCCTCCACTTT. Translating it yields CASSSGDLSSYNSPLHF. The rearrangement uses TRBV11-1 and TRBJ1-6; perhaps TRBD1 as D (5 bases). Trimming took off 4 bases at V and 0 bases at J, with 13 bases between the two ends. Germline V gives CDR1 SGHAT, CDR2 FQDESV (reference sequence). This CDR3 is 17 amino acids long.

This clonotype has more than one count but fewer than ten. This may stem from a read error, because a much larger clone lies one nucleotide away. CDR3 region: CASSSSVQGYGYTF. As DNA, the CDR3 is TGTGCCAGCAGCTCATCCGTTCAGGGGTATGGCTACACCTTC. The chain carries TRBV7-2 and TRBJ1-2, with D possibly TRBD1 on 6 matching bases. The CDR3 length is 14 residues. V lost 4 bases to trimming and J lost 5 bases, with 14 bases between them. In germline, CDR1 is SGHTA, CDR2 FQGNSA.

This chain uses TRBV7-8 with TRBJ2-1, with TRBD2 identical over 11 bases. This CDR3 is built from 14 residues. The V gene end was trimmed by 7 bases and the J gene end by 6 bases; junction bases not matched to a gene: 5. Germline CDR1 reads SGHVS; CDR2 reads FQNEAQ. The CDR3 DNA reads as TGTGCCAGCACGGGACTAGCGGTTTCCAATGAGCAGTTCTTC. As protein: CASTGLAVSNEQFF.

The V gene is TRBV25-1, the J gene TRBJ1-2; 7 nucleotides agree with TRBD1. CDR1 and CDR2 from the germline V gene are MGHDK and SYGVNS. The J segment lost 2 bases and the V segment lost 5 bases, leaving 17 bases of the junction unmatched. The length of the CDR3 is 18 residues. Written as DNA, the CDR3 is TGTGCCAGCAGTTTATCCGCACCCAAAGCACAGGGGAACTATGGCTACACCTTC. Its protein product is CASSLSAPKAQGNYGYTF.

This clonotype has a count of ten or more. V usage is TRBV19 and J usage is TRBJ2-7; the D gene is possibly TRBD1 (5 bases). V lost 4 bases and J lost 2, with 15 bases in between. This CDR3 is 15 amino acids long. CDR1 and CDR2 (germline): LNHDA, SQIVND (reference sequence). This CDR3 is CASSTLRQGPYEQYF. In DNA, the CDR3 is TGTGCCAGTAGTACTCTTCGGCAGGGCCCCTACGAGCAGTACTTC.

This chain joins TRBV29-1 and TRBJ2-1, with D unclear. V lost 6 bases, J lost 0 bases, and 9 bases lay in between. CDR1 and CDR2 from the germline V gene are SQVTM and ANQGSEA. The CDR3 length is 13 residues. The CDR3 DNA reads TGCAGCGTCGACTTCCGCTCCTACAATGAGCAGTTCTTC. As protein: CSVDFRSYNEQFF.

There are many counts of this clonotype. V usage is TRBV15 and J usage is TRBJ2-7, with D unclear. This CDR3 is built from 12 residues. Per the germline V gene, CDR1 is LNHNV and CDR2 is YYDKDF (reference sequence). V lost 0 bases and J 6 bases, leaving 6 bases between the germline ends. CDR3 region: CATSRDRSEQYF. The CDR3 bases are TGTGCCACCAGCAGAGATAGGAGCGAGCAGTACTTC. Full variable domain (outside the CDR3, taken from reference TRBV15 and TRBJ2-7): DAMVIQNPRYQVTQFGKPVTLSCSQTLNHNVMYWYQQKSSQAPKLLFHYYDKDFNNEADTPDNFQSRRPNTSFCFLDIRSPGLGDTAMYLCATSRDRSEQYFGPGTRLTVT.

This clonotype was seen a few times. The rearrangement uses TRBV6-1 and TRBJ2-3, with TRBD1 identical over 9 bases. CDR1 is MNHNS, CDR2 SASEGT, per germline. J lost 4 bases, V lost 2 bases, and 4 bases had no gene match. This CDR3 is 15 amino acids long. The CDR3 sequence is CASSERDREADTQYF. The CDR3 coding sequence is TGTGCCAGCAGTGAACGGGACAGGGAGGCAGATACGCAGTATTTT.

In this sample, this clonotype turned up many times. The chain links TRBV6-1 to TRBJ2-3; no definite D call. This CDR3 region has 14 residues. V lost 4 bases and J lost 0, with 8 bases in between. Germline CDR1 reads MNHNS; CDR2 reads SASEGT. Here the CDR3 DNA reads TGTGCCAGCAGTGTATTGGGGAGCACAGATACGCAGTATTTT. Residues: CASSVLGSTDTQYF.

This clonotype was seen at least ten times. V usage is TRBV5-4 and J usage is TRBJ1-6; possibly TRBD1 for D (5 bases). Germline lookup yields CDR1 SGHNT and CDR2 YYREEE (reference sequence). The CDR3 covers 17 residues. V shed 3 bases and J shed 14 bases, with 27 bases lying between them. DNA for the CDR3: TGTGCCAGCAGCTCATACTGGCGGGACGGAGTTGCTGGATCCCTCCACTTT. Translating gives CASSSYWRDGVAGSLHF.

Regarding this clonotype: A much more abundant neighbour one base away suggests this may be a read error. This sequence joins TRBV6-2 or TRBV6-3 and TRBJ2-7; weak D call: TRBD1 (6 bases). Per the germline V gene, CDR1 is MNHEY and CDR2 is SVGEGT. The CDR3 extends over 15 amino acids. This chain's CDR3 is CAGSPAGPTGYEQYF. CDR3 sequence (DNA): TGTGCCGGCAGCCCCGCCGGCCCTACAGGGTACGAGCAGTACTTC.

This clonotype was seen more than once but under ten times. The chain recombines TRBV11-2 with TRBJ1-2; tentatively, D is TRBD1 (5 bases). Germline values: CDR1 SGHAT, CDR2 FQNNGV. Trimming took 3 bases from V and 8 from J, leaving 22 bases between them. This CDR3 spans 16 amino acids. CDR3 residues: CASSFTPPGPGTGYTF. The CDR3 nucleotides read TGTGCCAGCAGCTTTACCCCGCCGGGACCAGGGACCGGCTACACCTTC. Drawing the rest from reference TRBV11-2 and TRBJ1-2, the complete variable domain is EAGVAQSPRYKIIEKRQSVAFWCNPISGHATLYWYQQILGQGPKLLIQFQNNGVVDDSQLPKDRFSAERLKGVDSTLKIQPAKLEDSAVYLCASSFTPPGPGTGYTFGSGTRLTVV.

The chain is built from TRBV21-1 and TRBJ2-1; TRBD1, the table's D call, was not compared with the DNA. TRBV21-1 has pseudogene status. The CDR3 is made up of 19 amino acids. The CDR3 nucleotides are TGTGCCAGCAGCAAAAGGACAGGGGGCGTCGAAAGGGCTTACAATGAGCAGTTCTTC. Translation gives CASSKRTGGVERAYNEQFF.

The chain joins TRBV19 to TRBJ2-1; unclear D gene. Trimming left V 4 bases short and J 8 bases short, with 15 bases between. The CDR3 has 14 residues. In germline, CDR1 is LNHDA, CDR2 SQIVND (reference sequence). The CDR3 loop is CASSTPRGVHEQFF. The DNA of the CDR3 is TGTGCCAGTAGTACCCCGCGTGGAGTCCATGAGCAGTTCTTC.